This T cell receptor (beta chain) was captured in a study of Graves' ophthalmopathy and Graves' hyperthyroidism. The authors amplified TCR beta CDR3 regions, and they did so from RNA transcripts for repertoire sequencing. HTBI primers were employed in first-round RT-PCR, then a second-round multiplex PCR followed. TCRdb re-analysed the multiplex PCR reads in MiXCR, keeping a single row per CDR3 protein. The sample has more than 550,000 distinct CDR3 sequences, about two fifths seen once; the top ten hold more than 3%. This clonotype was seen many times. Its antigen is as yet unknown. Diagnosis used clinical symptoms, serum thyroxine, TRAb, thyroid ultrasound and orbital computed tomography. Study findings and constraints: The authors also found most expanded thyroid clonotypes above 0.001 frequency in blood.

This CDR3 is 15 amino acids long. Trimming stripped 5 bases from V and 1 base from J, with 14 bases between. Per the germline V gene, CDR1 is SGHTA and CDR2 is FQGTGA. The source of this sequence is an adult man with Graves' ophthalmopathy. The chain employs TRBV7-3 and TRBJ1-1, with D perhaps TRBD1 (5 bases). The source material was peripheral blood. CDR3 sequence reads: CASSRTGTENTEAFF. The CDR3, as DNA: TGTGCCAGCAGCAGGACCGGGACGGAGAACACTGAAGCTTTCTTT. Variable domain in full (rest from reference TRBV7-3 and TRBJ1-1): GAGVSQTPSNKVTEKGKYVELRCDPISGHTALYWYRQSLGQGPEFLIYFQGTGAADDSGLPNDRFFAVRPEGSVSTLKIQRTERGDSAVYLCASSRTGTENTEAFFGQGTRLTVV.